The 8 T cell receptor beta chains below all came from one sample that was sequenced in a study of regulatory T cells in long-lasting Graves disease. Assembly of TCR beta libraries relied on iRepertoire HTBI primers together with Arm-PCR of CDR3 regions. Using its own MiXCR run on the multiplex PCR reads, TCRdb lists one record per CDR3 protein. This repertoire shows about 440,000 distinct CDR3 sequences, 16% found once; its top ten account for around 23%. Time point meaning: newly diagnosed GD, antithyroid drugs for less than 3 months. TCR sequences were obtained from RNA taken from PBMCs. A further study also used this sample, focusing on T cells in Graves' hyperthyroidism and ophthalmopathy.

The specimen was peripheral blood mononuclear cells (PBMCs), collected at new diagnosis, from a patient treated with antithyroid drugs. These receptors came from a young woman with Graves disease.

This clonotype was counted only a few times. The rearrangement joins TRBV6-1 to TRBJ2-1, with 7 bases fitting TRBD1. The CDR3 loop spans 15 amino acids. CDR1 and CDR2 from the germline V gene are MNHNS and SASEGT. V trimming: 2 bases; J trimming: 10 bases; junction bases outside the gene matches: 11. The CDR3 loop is CASSEMGALRGEQFF. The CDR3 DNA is TGTGCCAGCAGTGAAATGGGGGCCCTCAGGGGGGAGCAGTTCTTC.

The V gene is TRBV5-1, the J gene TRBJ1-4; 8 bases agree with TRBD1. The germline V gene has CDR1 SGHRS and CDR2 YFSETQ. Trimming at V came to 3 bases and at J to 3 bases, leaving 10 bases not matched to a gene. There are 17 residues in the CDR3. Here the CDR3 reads CASSSFAGGIANEKLFF. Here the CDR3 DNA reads TGCGCCAGCAGCTCGTTCGCAGGGGGCATTGCTAATGAAAAACTGTTTTTT.

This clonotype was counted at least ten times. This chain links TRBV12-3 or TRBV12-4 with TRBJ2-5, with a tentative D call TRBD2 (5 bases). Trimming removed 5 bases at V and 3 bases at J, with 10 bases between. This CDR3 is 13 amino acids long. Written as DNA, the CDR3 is TGTGCCAGCAGTACGACCGGGAAAGAGACCCAGTACTTC. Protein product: CASSTTGKETQYF.

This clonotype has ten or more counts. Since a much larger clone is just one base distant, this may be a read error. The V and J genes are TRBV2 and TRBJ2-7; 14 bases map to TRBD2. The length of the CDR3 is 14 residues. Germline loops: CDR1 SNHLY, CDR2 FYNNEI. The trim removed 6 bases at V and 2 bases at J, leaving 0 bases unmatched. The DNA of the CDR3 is TGTGCCAGCAGGGGACTAGCGGGAGCCTACGAGCAGTACTTC. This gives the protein CASRGLAGAYEQYF.

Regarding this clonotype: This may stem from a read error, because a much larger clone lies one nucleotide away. For the CDR3, the DNA is TGTGCCAGCGGCCCCCCCGGGACGCACTCCTACGAGCAGTACTTC. It translates to CASGPPGTHSYEQYF. The J gene is TRBJ2-7, the V gene TRBV7-3; D may correspond to TRBD1 or TRBD2 (5 bases each). The CDR3 has 15 amino acids. Germline assignment: CDR1 SGHTA and CDR2 FQGTGA. V lost 8 bases and J 0 bases, leaving 17 bases between the germline ends.

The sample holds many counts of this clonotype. Here the CDR3 reads CASSPMAGEGETQYF. In DNA form, the CDR3 reads TGTGCCAGCTCACCTATGGCAGGGGAAGGAGAGACCCAGTACTTC. V and J are TRBV18 and TRBJ2-5, with TRBD1 as a possible D gene (6 bases). V gave up 3 bases and J gave up 4 bases, with 15 bases separating them. Germline values: CDR1 KGHSH, CDR2 LQKENI. The CDR3 sequence is 15 residues long.

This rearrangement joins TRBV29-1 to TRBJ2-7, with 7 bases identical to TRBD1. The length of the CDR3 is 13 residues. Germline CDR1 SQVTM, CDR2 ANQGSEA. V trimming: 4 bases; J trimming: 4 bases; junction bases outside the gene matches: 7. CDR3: CSVVWDSPYEQYF. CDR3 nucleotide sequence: TGCAGCGTTGTTTGGGACAGCCCGTACGAGCAGTACTTC.

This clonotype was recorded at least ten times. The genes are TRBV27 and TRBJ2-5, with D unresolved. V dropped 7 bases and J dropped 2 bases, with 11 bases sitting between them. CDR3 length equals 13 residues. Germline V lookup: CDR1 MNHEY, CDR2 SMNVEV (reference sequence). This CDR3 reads CASMELEQETQYF. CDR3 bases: TGTGCCAGCATGGAGTTGGAACAAGAGACCCAGTACTTC.